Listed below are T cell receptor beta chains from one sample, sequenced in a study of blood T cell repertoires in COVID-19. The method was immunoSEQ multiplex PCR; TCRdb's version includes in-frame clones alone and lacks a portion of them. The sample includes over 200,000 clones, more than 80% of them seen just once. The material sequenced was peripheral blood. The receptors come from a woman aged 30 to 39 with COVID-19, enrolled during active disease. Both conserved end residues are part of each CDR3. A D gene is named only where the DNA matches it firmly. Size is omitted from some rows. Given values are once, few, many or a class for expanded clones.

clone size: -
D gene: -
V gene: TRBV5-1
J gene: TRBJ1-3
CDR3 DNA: TGCGCCAGCAGCTTGGGAGGGAATTCTGGAAACACCATATATTTT
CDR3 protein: CASSLGGNSGNTIYF

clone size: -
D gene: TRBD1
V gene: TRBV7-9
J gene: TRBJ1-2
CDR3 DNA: TGTGCCAGCAGCCCGTCAGACAGGGGGCCTTGGGATGGCTACACCTTC
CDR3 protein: CASSPSDRGPWDGYTF

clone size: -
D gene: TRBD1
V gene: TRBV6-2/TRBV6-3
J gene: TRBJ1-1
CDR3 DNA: TGTGCCAGCAGTTTCTTGGACAGGGACGCTGAAGCTTTCTTT
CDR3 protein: CASSFLDRDAEAFF

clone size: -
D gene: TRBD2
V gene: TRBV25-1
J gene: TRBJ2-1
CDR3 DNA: TGTGCCAGCAGTGCCCTAGCGGGAGGGCCGGATGAGCAGTTCTTC
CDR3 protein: CASSALAGGPDEQFF

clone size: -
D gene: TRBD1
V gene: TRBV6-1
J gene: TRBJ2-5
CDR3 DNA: TGTGCCAGCAGTGAAGGGAACAGGGGAGAGACCCAGTACTTC
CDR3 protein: CASSEGNRGETQYF

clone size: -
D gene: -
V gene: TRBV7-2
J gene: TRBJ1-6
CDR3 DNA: TGTGCCAGCAGCTTTAATGGGAGGGTGGGAACCTATAATTCACCCCTCCACTTT
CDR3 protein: CASSFNGRVGTYNSPLHF

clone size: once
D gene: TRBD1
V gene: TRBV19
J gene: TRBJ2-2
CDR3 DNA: TGTGCCAGTAGGGCCATAAGCCAGGGGGTCCGAACCGGGGAGCTGTTTTTT
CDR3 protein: CASRAISQGVRTGELFF

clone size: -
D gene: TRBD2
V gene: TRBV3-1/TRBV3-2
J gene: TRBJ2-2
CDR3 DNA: TGTGCCAGCAGCTCCCTGACTAGCGGTAACACCGGGGAGCTGTTTTTT
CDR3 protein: CASSSLTSGNTGELFF

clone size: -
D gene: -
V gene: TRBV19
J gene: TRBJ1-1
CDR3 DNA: TGTGCCAGTACCAGCAGGGGAAGGCGTTGGACTGAAGCTTTCTTT
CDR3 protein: CASTSRGRRWTEAFF

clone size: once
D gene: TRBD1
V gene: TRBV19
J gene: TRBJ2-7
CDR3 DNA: TGTGCCAGTAGCACCGGACAGGGATGGTACGAGCAGTACTTC
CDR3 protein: CASSTGQGWYEQYF

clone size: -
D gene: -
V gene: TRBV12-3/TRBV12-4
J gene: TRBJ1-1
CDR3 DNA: TGTGCCAGCAGTTTAAGGGAGGTGACTGAAGCTTTCTTT
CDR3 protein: CASSLREVTEAFF

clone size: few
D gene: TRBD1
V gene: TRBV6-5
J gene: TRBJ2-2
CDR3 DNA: TGTGCCAGCAGTTGGACAGGGGGCACCGGGGAGCTGTTTTTT
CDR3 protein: CASSWTGGTGELFF

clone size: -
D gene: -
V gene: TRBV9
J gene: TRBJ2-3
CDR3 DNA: TGTGCCAGCAGCCATAGCGGACGCACAGATACGCAGTATTTT
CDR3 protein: CASSHSGRTDTQYF

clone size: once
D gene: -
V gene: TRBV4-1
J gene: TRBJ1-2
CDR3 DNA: TGCGCCAGCAGCGACACAGGGAGTTCCACCTTC
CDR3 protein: CASSDTGSSTF

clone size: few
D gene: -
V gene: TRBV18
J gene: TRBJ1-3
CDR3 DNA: TGTGCCAGCTCACCACAGCAGGGGTTCGACTCTGGAAACACCATATATTTT
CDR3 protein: CASSPQQGFDSGNTIYF